This T cell receptor (beta chain) was sequenced during a study of cytomegalovirus exposure and HLA in healthy donors. Study findings and constraints: TCR clusters originating in the first cohort tended to co-occur in the 100 to 150 validation repertoires, according to a later analysis.

With 7 bases removed from V and 4 bases from J, the gap between germline ends came to 21 bases. Germline lookup yields CDR1 SNHLY and CDR2 FYNNEI. The CDR3 is made up of 16 amino acids. Data came from immunoSEQ multiplex PCR; TCRdb stores just in-frame clones and leaves some out. This sample has about 150,000 clones, with approximately 86% found just once. With regard to this clone: What it binds is unknown.

This chain links TRBV2 with TRBJ2-3; TRBD1 might be the D (5 bases). The clonotype comes from a man aged 18 to 35 in good health and CMV-seropositive. Sequencing used PBMCs. CDR3 loop: CASKQAAYIVADTQYF. Written as DNA, the CDR3 is TGTGCCAGCAAACAGGCAGCGTATATCGTCGCAGATACGCAGTATTTT.